This TCR beta chain was documented in a study of metastatic and nonmetastatic thyroid tumors. TCRdb reassembled clones from the PCR reads with MiXCR. This table holds tens of thousands of clones, roughly a sixth found once. CDR1 is SGHRS and CDR2 is YFSETQ in the germline V gene. The CDR3 contains 14 residues. Trimming removed 4 bases at V and 2 bases at J, with 10 bases between. This clone was recorded many times. Until they underwent thyroid surgery, no patient had received any treatment. J is TRBJ2-1 and V is TRBV5-1; D might be TRBD1 or TRBD2, each matching 5 bases. The sequence derives from a female donor with papillary thyroid cancer or a benign thyroid nodule (not recorded which). Some clones in this sample may be carry-over from other donors' samples. Material for sequencing was blood. This CDR3 is CASSRGVAYNEQFF. CDR3 nucleotide sequence: TGCGCCAGCAGCCGAGGGGTTGCCTACAATGAGCAGTTCTTC.